What follows are 27 T cell receptor beta chains derived from one specimen sequenced in a study of CD8 T cells in Susac syndrome. Reverse transcription of 0.5 to 1 ug RNA was performed with random hexamers. TCRdb analysed the immunoSEQ multiplex PCR reads with MiXCR anew, one entry per CDR3 protein. The sample gives about 160,000 distinct CDR3 sequences, less than 95% of which show up once; over 0.09% is in the top ten. The sample comprised CD4+ T cells from PBMCs. These receptor sequences come from a human donor with multiple sclerosis.

The genes are TRBV20-1 and TRBJ2-1; 7 nucleotides match TRBD2. Trimming cost V 0 bases and J 1 base; bases outside gene matches: 15. The CDR3 spans 19 residues. Germline CDR1 reads DFQATT; CDR2 reads SNEGSKA (reference sequence). CDR3 in amino acids: CSARDPGGSLGGSYNEQFF. CDR3 nucleotides: TGCAGTGCTAGAGATCCCGGCGGGAGTTTGGGGGGGTCCTACAATGAGCAGTTCTTC.

The V gene is TRBV29-1, the J gene TRBJ2-6, with D perhaps matching TRBD1 (6 bases). Germline lookup yields CDR1 SQVTM and CDR2 ANQGSEA. The CDR3 spans 16 residues. V dropped 5 bases and J dropped 2 bases, with 16 bases sitting between them. CDR3: CSVFQIRGTGANVLTF. The CDR3, as DNA: TGCAGCGTTTTTCAAATCAGGGGAACTGGGGCCAACGTCCTGACTTTC.

CDR3 sequence (DNA): TGTGCCATCAAACAAATGGGAACGGAGACCCAGTACTTC. Its protein is CAIKQMGTETQYF. The rearrangement links TRBV10-3 to TRBJ2-5; D call uncertain. The CDR3 sequence is 13 residues long. Trimming took 7 bases from V and 5 from J, leaving 14 bases between them. Germline CDR1 is ENHRY and CDR2 is SYGVKD.

V usage is TRBV9 and J usage is TRBJ2-2, with 12 bases that match TRBD2. J gave up 6 bases and V 0 bases, and 6 bases lay outside the gene matches. Germline V gene lookup returns CDR1 SGDLS and CDR2 YYNGEE. The CDR3 extends over 17 amino acids. CDR3 sequence reads: CASSVERTSGAPGELFF. CDR3 sequence (DNA): TGTGCCAGCAGCGTAGAAAGGACTAGCGGGGCCCCCGGGGAGCTGTTTTTT.

The chain links TRBV29-1 to TRBJ1-3, with TRBD1 as a possible D gene (5 bases). V shed 4 bases and J shed 2 bases, with 9 bases lying between them. Per the germline V gene, CDR1 is SQVTM and CDR2 is ANQGSEA. CDR3 length: 13 amino acids. CDR3 protein: CSVGLGAGNTIYF. CDR3 sequence (DNA): TGCAGCGTTGGTCTGGGGGCTGGAAACACCATATATTTT.

The V gene is TRBV5-1, the J gene TRBJ1-1; D is ambiguous. The CDR3 loop spans 13 amino acids. V lost 4 bases, J lost 1 base, and 8 bases lay in between. The germline V gene encodes CDR1 SGHRS and CDR2 YFSETQ. For the CDR3, the DNA is TGCGCCAGCAGCCCCACTTCGAACACTGAAGCTTTCTTT. This encodes CASSPTSNTEAFF.

The chain is built from TRBV29-1 and TRBJ2-1, with TRBD2 identical over 13 bases. Per the germline V gene, CDR1 is SQVTM and CDR2 is ANQGSEA. The CDR3 totals 17 residues. V shed 6 bases, J shed 7 bases, and the junction held 15 bases outside the gene matches. The CDR3 sequence is CSVRTSGSSNSRNEQFF. DNA for the CDR3: TGCAGCGTCAGGACTAGCGGGAGTTCCAATAGTAGGAATGAGCAGTTCTTC.

The CDR3 reads CSASPSGVYEQYF. The DNA for the CDR3 is TGCAGTGCTAGCCCTAGCGGGGTCTACGAGCAGTACTTC. The chain joins TRBV20-1 to TRBJ2-7, with 9 bases that match TRBD2. J lost 3 bases, V lost 3 bases, and 3 bases had no gene match. The germline CDR1 and CDR2 sequences are DFQATT and SNEGSKA (reference sequence). CDR3 length: 13 residues.

The J gene is TRBJ2-7, the V gene TRBV5-1, with 7 bases aligning to TRBD2. The V gene end was trimmed by 2 bases and the J gene end by 0 bases; junction bases not matched to a gene: 5. This CDR3 region has 15 residues. Germline CDR1 and CDR2: SGHRS and YFSETQ. This CDR3 is CASSFLAAPSYEQYF. CDR3 DNA sequence: TGCGCCAGCAGCTTCCTAGCGGCACCCTCCTACGAGCAGTACTTC.

This rearrangement joins TRBV29-1 to TRBJ1-1, with D possibly TRBD1 on 6 matching bases. CDR3 length: 13 amino acids. V was shortened by 4 bases and J by 1 base, with 10 bases between the two germline ends. Germline V gene data show CDR1 as SQVTM and CDR2 as ANQGSEA. The CDR3 sequence: CSVARDTNTEAFF. As DNA, the CDR3 is TGCAGCGTTGCCAGGGACACGAACACTGAAGCTTTCTTT. Based on the CDR3 plus reference TRBV29-1 and TRBJ1-1, the full variable domain is SAVISQKPSRDICQRGTSLTIQCQVDSQVTMMFWYRQQPGQSLTLIATANQGSEATYESGFVIDKFPISRPNLTFSTLTVSNMSPEDSSIYLCSVARDTNTEAFFGQGTRLTVV.

CDR3 amino acids: CASSYAAGTDTQYF. For the CDR3, the DNA is TGTGCCAGCAGTTATGCTGCCGGCACAGATACGCAGTATTTT. The rearrangement links TRBV6-5 to TRBJ2-3, with D unresolved. The CDR3 is 14 amino acids. V was pared by 3 bases and J by 1 base, with 8 bases between. The germline CDR1 and CDR2 sequences are MNHEY and SVGAGI.

This clonotype was observed a single time. The chain links TRBV20-1 to TRBJ1-5; weak D call: TRBD1 (5 bases). Trimming shortened V by 8 bases and J by 2 bases, and 13 bases separated the two germline ends. This CDR3 is 13 amino acids long. The V gene's germline CDR1 is DFQATT and CDR2 SNEGSKA (reference sequence). In DNA, the CDR3 is TGCAGTCCAGAGGGAGGGGGCAATCAGCCCCAGCATTTT. Amino acid sequence: CSPEGGGNQPQHF.

The chain links TRBV3-1 to TRBJ1-3, with TRBD1 as a possible D gene (5 bases). Looked up from germline, CDR1 is LGHDT and CDR2 is YNNKEL (reference sequence). This CDR3 is 16 amino acids long. Trimming shortened V by 8 bases and J by 0 bases, and 17 bases separated the two germline ends. CDR3 DNA: TGTGCCAGCCGTAGCGCAGCAGGGCACTCTGGAAACACCATATATTTT. Translating it yields CASRSAAGHSGNTIYF.

This clonotype was found once. J is TRBJ1-3 and V is TRBV6-6, with 8 bases matching TRBD1. CDR3 size: 15 residues. Germline CDR1 and CDR2: MNHNY and SVGAGI (reference sequence). J lost 0 bases, V lost 10 bases, and 8 bases had no gene match. DNA of the CDR3: TGTGCCACCCGGACGGGACAGGTCTCTGGAAACACCATATATTTT. It specifies CATRTGQVSGNTIYF.

The rearrangement uses TRBV27 and TRBJ2-6; maybe TRBD1 (5 bases). V lost 5 bases, J lost 2 bases, and 13 bases lay in between. Germline V CDR1 and CDR2: MNHEY, SMNVEV (reference sequence). The CDR3 contains 16 residues. DNA for the CDR3: TGTGCCAGCAGTCGGGCCTTGGGGCCTGGGGCCAACGTCCTGACTTTC. As protein: CASSRALGPGANVLTF.

The genes are TRBV12-3 or TRBV12-4 and TRBJ1-1, with 10 bases fitting TRBD1. Losses at the gene ends were 1 base for V and 0 bases for J; bases not matched to a gene: 2. This CDR3 has 16 amino acids. CDR3 sequence reads: CASSLGQGALNTEAFF. The CDR3 DNA follows: TGTGCCAGCAGTTTAGGACAGGGGGCTCTGAACACTGAAGCTTTCTTT.

This chain uses TRBV14 with TRBJ2-7, with D hard to call. The V gene lost 1 base and the J gene lost 3 bases, with 13 bases spanning the gap. Germline V gene sequence: CDR1 SGHDN, CDR2 FVKESK. The CDR3 runs 15 residues. The CDR3 here is CASSQARGSLYEQYF. For the CDR3, the DNA is TGTGCCAGCAGCCAAGCTCGCGGATCACTCTACGAGCAGTACTTC.

The chain is built from TRBV18 and TRBJ2-1, with 9 bases identical to TRBD2. CDR1 KGHSH and CDR2 LQKENI come from the germline V gene. The length of the CDR3 is 14 residues. V shed 4 bases and J 8 bases; nucleotides not matched to a gene: 6. CDR3 nucleotide sequence: TGTGCCAGCTCACGACTAGCGGAGGAGGATGAGCAGTTCTTC. Translation: CASSRLAEEDEQFF. Full variable domain (outside the CDR3, taken from reference TRBV18 and TRBJ2-1): NAGVMQNPRHLVRRRGQEARLRCSPMKGHSHVYWYRQLPEEGLKFMVYLQKENIIDESGMPKERFSAEFPKEGPSILRIQQVVRGDSAAYFCASSRLAEEDEQFFGPGTRLTVL.

This clonotype was seen only a few times. The rearrangement joins TRBV20-1 to TRBJ2-3; TRBD2 matches 12 bases. The V and J ends lost 5 bases and 4 bases, in that order; junction bases with no gene match: 4. CDR1 and CDR2 from the germline V gene are DFQATT and SNEGSKA (reference sequence). This CDR3 is 14 amino acids long. The CDR3 DNA reads TGCAGTGCTGGGCTAGCGGGAGGGCCAGATACGCAGTATTTT. As protein: CSAGLAGGPDTQYF.

This clonotype was picked up a small number of times. The chain combines TRBV7-8 with TRBJ1-5, with no clear D. Trimming took off 5 bases at V and 3 bases at J, with 5 bases between the two ends. The CDR3 covers 12 residues. CDR1 SGHVS and CDR2 FQNEAQ come from the germline V gene. CDR3 region: CASSPSNQPQHF. DNA for the CDR3: TGTGCCAGCAGCCCCTCCAATCAGCCCCAGCATTTT.

Here the CDR3 DNA reads TGTGCCAGCAGCCAAGGAACAGGGGTGCTGGGTGAAGCTTTCTTT. Amino acid sequence: CASSQGTGVLGEAFF. The rearrangement joins TRBV4-2 to TRBJ1-1; 7 bases align to TRBD1. CDR1 is LGHNA, CDR2 YNFKEQ, per germline. The CDR3 has 15 amino acids. The V and J ends lost 1 base and 7 bases, in that order; junction bases with no gene match: 9.

The chain carries TRBV30 and TRBJ2-3; D is unclear. This CDR3 spans 12 amino acids. V was cut by 4 bases and J by 1 base, with 6 bases left in between. CDR1 is GTSNPN, CDR2 SVGIG, per germline (reference sequence). The CDR3 protein is CAWTRGTDTQYF. CDR3 bases: TGTGCCTGGACCCGTGGCACAGATACGCAGTATTTT.

Written as DNA, the CDR3 is TGCAGCGTAGACTCCAGGGGTCCTGAAGCTTTCTTT. Translation gives CSVDSRGPEAFF. V gene TRBV29-1 combines with J gene TRBJ1-1; maybe TRBD1 (6 bases). V dropped 6 bases and J dropped 6 bases, with 14 bases sitting between them. The CDR3 covers 12 residues. Germline assignment: CDR1 SQVTM and CDR2 ANQGSEA.

The chain recombines TRBV24-1 with TRBJ2-1; 11 nucleotides align to TRBD2. The CDR3 extends over 16 amino acids. CDR1 KGHDR and CDR2 SFDVKD come from the germline V gene. The ends lost 2 bases at V and 9 bases at J; junction bases unmatched: 8. In DNA form, the CDR3 reads TGTGCCACCAGTGATTCCACTAGCGGGAGTTGGTCTGAGCAGTTCTTC. Translation gives CATSDSTSGSWSEQFF.

The chain couples TRBV7-9 to TRBJ1-4; D gene ambiguous. Trimming took off 5 bases at V and 4 bases at J, with 20 bases between the two ends. The CDR3 extends over 17 amino acids. CDR1 and CDR2 from the germline V gene are SEHNR and FQNEAQ (reference sequence). CDR3: CASSPRPPLGYNEKLFF. CDR3 sequence (DNA): TGTGCCAGCAGCCCCCGTCCACCCCTGGGATATAATGAAAAACTGTTTTTT.

The V and J genes are TRBV7-9 and TRBJ2-7; TRBD2 matches at 11 bases. CDR1 is SEHNR and CDR2 is FQNEAQ in the germline V gene (reference sequence). The CDR3 extends over 15 amino acids. Losses at the gene ends were 5 bases for V and 3 bases for J; bases not matched to a gene: 6. The CDR3 loop reads CASSEAGTSGYEQYF. The CDR3 nucleotides read TGTGCCAGCAGCGAAGCCGGGACTAGCGGCTACGAGCAGTACTTC.

V and J are TRBV13 and TRBJ1-4; possibly TRBD1 for D (5 bases). The CDR3 length is 17 residues. Germline lookup yields CDR1 PRHDT and CDR2 FYEKMQ (reference sequence). The V and J ends lost 2 bases and 0 bases respectively, with 13 bases between them. The CDR3 sequence: CASSLRGGAPTNEKLFF. The CDR3 DNA is TGTGCCAGCAGCTTACGGGGAGGGGCACCAACTAATGAAAAACTGTTTTTT.